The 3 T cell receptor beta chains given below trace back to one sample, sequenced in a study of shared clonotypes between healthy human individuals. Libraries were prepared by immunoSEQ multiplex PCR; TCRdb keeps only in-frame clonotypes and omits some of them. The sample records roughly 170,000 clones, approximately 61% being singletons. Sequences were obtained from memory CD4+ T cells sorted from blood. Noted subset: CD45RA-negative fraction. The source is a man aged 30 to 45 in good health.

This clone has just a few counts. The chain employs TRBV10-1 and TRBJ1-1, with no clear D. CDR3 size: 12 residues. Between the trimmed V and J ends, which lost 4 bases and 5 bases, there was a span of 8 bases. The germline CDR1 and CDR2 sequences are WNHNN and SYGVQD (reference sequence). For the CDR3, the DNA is TGCGCCAGCAGTGCGGCGGGGACTGAAGCTTTCTTT. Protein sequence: CASSAAGTEAFF.

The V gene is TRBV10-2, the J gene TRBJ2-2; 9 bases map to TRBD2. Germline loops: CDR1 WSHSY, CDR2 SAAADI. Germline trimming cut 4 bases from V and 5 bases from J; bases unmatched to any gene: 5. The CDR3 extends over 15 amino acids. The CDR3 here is CASSGSGSGTGELFF. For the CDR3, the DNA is TGCGCCAGCAGTGGTAGCGGGAGCGGTACCGGGGAGCTGTTTTTT.

As DNA, the CDR3 is TGTGCCAGCTCACCGGGGACAGGGGGAATATCGGAGACCCAGTACTTC. Translation gives CASSPGTGGISETQYF. The V gene is TRBV18, the J gene TRBJ2-5; TRBD1 aligns across 11 bases. Unmatched junction bases numbered 8, after V lost 3 bases and J lost 5 bases. The CDR3 is made up of 16 amino acids. CDR1 KGHSH and CDR2 LQKENI come from the germline V gene.